This T cell receptor beta chain was recorded in a study of tissue T cells after allogeneic stem cell transplantation. Study observations and caveats: Across patients, clones rarely overlapped, yet motif clusters were shared tissue-specifically. Anatomically similar tissues had similar TCR repertoires within each patient.

This clone was recorded only once. No antigen is known for it. Here immunoSEQ multiplex PCR was the method, and the copy in TCRdb shows in-frame clones only, minus some. The sample holds about 9,700 clones; roughly two thirds are singletons and the top ten take about a tenth. The germline V gene has CDR1 LGHDT and CDR2 YNNKEL (reference sequence). The germline V and J ends were trimmed by 1 base and 8 bases, with 3 bases remaining between them. This CDR3 is 12 amino acids long. This chain joins TRBV3-1 (or the pseudogene TRBV3-2) and TRBJ2-6; D gene unclear. The TCR comes from a woman aged 18-55 years with breast cancer. This specimen consisted of tissue from the ileum, obtained at autopsy. The CDR3 loop is CASSQGTNVLTF. The CDR3, as DNA: TGTGCCAGCAGCCAAGGGACCAACGTCCTGACTTTC.